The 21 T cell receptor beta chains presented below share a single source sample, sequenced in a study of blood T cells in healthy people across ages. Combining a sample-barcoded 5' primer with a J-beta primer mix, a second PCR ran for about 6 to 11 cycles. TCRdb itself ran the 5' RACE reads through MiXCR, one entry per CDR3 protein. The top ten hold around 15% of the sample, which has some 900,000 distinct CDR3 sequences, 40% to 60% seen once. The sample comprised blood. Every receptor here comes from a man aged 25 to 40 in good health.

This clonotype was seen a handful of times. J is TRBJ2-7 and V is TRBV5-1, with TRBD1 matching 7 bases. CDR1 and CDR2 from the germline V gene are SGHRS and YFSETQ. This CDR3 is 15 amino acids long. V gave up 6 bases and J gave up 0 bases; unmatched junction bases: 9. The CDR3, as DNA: TGCGCCAGCACCCCGTCGGACAGGACCTCCTACGAGCAGTACTTC. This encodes CASTPSDRTSYEQYF.

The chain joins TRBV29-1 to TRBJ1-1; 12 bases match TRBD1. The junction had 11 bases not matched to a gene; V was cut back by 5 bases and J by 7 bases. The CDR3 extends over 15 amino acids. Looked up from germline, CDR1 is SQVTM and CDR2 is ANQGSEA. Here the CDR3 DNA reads TGCAGCGTTAGCCTCCGGGACAGGGGGCTGGTTGAAGCTTTCTTT. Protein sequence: CSVSLRDRGLVEAFF. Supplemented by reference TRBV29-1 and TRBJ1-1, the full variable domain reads SAVISQKPSRDICQRGTSLTIQCQVDSQVTMMFWYRQQPGQSLTLIATANQGSEATYESGFVIDKFPISRPNLTFSTLTVSNMSPEDSSIYLCSVSLRDRGLVEAFFGQGTRLTVV.

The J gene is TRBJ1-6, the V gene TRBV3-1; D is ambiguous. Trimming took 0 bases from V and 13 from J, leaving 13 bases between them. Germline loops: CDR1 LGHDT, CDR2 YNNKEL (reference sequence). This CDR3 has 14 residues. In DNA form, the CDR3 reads TGTGCCAGCAGCCAAGACAGAGGACGAAAGCCCCTCCACTTT. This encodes CASSQDRGRKPLHF.

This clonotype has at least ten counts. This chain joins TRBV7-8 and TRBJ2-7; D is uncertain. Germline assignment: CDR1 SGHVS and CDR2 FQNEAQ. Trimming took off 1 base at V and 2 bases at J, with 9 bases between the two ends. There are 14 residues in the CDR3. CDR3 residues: CASSLDPRPYEQYF. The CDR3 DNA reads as TGTGCCAGCAGCTTAGACCCAAGGCCCTACGAGCAGTACTTC. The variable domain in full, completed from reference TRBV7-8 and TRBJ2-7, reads GAGVSQSPRYKVAKRGQDVALRCDPISGHVSLFWYQQALGQGPEFLTYFQNEAQLDKSGLPSDRFFAERPEGSVSTLKIQRTQQEDSAVYLCASSLDPRPYEQYFGPGTRLTVT.

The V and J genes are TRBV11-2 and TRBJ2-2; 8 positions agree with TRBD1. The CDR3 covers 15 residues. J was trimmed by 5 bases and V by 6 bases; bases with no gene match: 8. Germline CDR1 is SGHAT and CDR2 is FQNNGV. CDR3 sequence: CASRPTGARTGELFF. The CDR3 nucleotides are TGTGCCAGCAGACCGACAGGGGCACGAACCGGGGAGCTGTTTTTT.

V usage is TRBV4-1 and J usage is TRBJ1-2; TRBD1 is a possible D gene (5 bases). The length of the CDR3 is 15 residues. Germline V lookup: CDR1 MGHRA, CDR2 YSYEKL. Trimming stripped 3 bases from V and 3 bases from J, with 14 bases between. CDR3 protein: CASSQAGRGDYGYTF. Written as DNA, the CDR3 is TGCGCCAGCAGCCAGGCGGGACGCGGAGACTATGGCTACACCTTC.

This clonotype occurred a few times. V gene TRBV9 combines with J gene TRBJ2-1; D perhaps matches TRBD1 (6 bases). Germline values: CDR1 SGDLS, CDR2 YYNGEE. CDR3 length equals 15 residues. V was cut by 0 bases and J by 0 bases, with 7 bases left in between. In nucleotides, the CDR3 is TGTGCCAGCAGCGTAGTGGACAGCTCCTACAATGAGCAGTTCTTC. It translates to CASSVVDSSYNEQFF.

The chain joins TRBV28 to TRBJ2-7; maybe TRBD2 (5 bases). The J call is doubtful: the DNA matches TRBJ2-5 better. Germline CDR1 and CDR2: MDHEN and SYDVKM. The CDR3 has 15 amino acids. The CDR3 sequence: CASRRDTGSTETQYF. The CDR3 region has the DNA TGTGCCAGCAGGCGAGATACGGGGTCTACGGAGACCCAGTACTTC.

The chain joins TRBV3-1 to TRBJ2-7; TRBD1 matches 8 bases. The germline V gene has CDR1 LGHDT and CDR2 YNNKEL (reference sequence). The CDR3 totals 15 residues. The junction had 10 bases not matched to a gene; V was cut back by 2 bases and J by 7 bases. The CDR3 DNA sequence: TGTGCCAGCAGCCAAACCCTCAGGGGGCTGTATGAGCAGTACTTC. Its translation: CASSQTLRGLYEQYF.

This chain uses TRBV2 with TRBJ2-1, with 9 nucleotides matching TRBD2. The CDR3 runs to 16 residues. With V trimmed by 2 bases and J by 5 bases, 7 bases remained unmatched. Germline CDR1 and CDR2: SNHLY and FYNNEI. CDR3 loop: CASSELIAGVNNEQFF. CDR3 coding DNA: TGTGCCAGCAGTGAATTGATAGCGGGGGTTAACAATGAGCAGTTCTTC.

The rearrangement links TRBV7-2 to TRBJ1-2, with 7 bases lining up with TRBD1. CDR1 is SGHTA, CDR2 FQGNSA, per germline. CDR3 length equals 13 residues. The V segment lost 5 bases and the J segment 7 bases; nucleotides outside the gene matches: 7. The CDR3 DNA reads TGTGCCAGCAGCGCTACAGGGGACGGTGGCTACACCTTC. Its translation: CASSATGDGGYTF.

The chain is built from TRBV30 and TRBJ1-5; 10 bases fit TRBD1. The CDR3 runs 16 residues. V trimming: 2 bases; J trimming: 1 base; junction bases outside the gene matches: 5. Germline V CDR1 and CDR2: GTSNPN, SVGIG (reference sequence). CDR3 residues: CAWSWTGGTSNQPQHF. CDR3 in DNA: TGTGCCTGGAGTTGGACAGGGGGTACAAGCAATCAGCCCCAGCATTTT. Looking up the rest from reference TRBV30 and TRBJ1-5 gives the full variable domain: SQTIHQWPATLVQPVGSPLSLECTVEGTSNPNLYWYRQAAGRGLQLLFYSVGIGQISSEVPQNLSASRPQDRQFILSSKKLLLSDSGFYLCAWSWTGGTSNQPQHFGDGTRLSIL.

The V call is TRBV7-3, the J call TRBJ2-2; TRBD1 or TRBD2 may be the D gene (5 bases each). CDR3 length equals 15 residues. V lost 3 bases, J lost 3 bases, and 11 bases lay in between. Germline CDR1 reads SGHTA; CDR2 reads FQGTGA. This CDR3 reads CASSFGAADTGELFF. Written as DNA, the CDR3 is TGTGCCAGCAGCTTCGGGGCAGCGGACACCGGGGAGCTGTTTTTT.

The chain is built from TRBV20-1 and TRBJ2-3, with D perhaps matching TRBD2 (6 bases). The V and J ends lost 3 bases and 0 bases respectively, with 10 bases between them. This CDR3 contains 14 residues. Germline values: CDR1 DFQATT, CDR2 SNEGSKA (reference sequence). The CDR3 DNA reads TGCAGTGCTAGTACGGGGACTAGCACAGATACGCAGTATTTT. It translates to CSASTGTSTDTQYF.

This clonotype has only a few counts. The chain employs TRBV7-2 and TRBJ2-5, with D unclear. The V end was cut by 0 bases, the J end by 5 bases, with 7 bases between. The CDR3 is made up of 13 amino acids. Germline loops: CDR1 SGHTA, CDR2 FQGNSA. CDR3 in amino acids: CASSLALMETQYF. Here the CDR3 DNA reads TGTGCCAGCAGCTTAGCCTTAATGGAGACCCAGTACTTC.

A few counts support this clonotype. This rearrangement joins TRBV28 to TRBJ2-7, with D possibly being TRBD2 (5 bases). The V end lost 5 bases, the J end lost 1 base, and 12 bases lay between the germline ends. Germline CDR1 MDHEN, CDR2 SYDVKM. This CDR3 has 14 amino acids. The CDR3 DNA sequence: TGTGCCAGCAGTGCCCGACGGGGATCCTACGAGCAGTACTTC. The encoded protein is CASSARRGSYEQYF.

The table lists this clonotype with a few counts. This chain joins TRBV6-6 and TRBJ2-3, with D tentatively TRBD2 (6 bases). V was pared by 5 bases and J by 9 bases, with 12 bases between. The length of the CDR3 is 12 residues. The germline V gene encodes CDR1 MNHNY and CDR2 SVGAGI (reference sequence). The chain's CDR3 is CASSEEGLTQYF. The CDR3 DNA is TGTGCCAGCAGTGAGGAGGGCTTGACGCAGTATTTT.

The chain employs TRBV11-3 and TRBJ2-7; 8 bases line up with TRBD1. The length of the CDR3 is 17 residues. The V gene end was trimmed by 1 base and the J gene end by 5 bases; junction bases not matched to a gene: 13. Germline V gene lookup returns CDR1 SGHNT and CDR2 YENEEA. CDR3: CASSLGSRDRLRNEQYF. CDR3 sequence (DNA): TGTGCCAGCAGCTTAGGGTCCCGGGACAGGCTCAGGAACGAGCAGTACTTC.

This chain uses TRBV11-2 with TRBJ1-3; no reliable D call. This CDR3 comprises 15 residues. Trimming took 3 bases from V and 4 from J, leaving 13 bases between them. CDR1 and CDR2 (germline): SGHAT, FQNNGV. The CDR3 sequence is CASSLEAPSGNTIYF. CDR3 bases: TGTGCCAGCAGCTTGGAGGCGCCGAGCGGAAACACCATATATTTT.

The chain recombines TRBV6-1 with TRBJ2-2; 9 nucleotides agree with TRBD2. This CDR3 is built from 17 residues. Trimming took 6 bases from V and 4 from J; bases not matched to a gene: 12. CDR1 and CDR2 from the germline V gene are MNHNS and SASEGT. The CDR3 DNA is TGTGCCAGCAGCAACGGGCCCAGCGGGGGGCCCACCGGGGAGCTGTTTTTT. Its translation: CASSNGPSGGPTGELFF.

CDR3: CASSFSRPRGDGNQPQHF. CDR3 bases: TGTGCCAGCAGTTTTTCCCGCCCCAGGGGGGATGGCAATCAGCCCCAGCATTTT. This chain links TRBV27 with TRBJ1-5; 7 bases are shared with TRBD1. The CDR3 has 18 amino acids. Per germline, CDR1 MNHEY and CDR2 SMNVEV (reference sequence). Trimming cost V 3 bases and J 2 bases; bases outside gene matches: 13.